This entry lists 16 T cell receptor beta chains sequenced from one sample in a study of cytomegalovirus exposure and HLA in healthy donors. The PCR employed 60 Vbeta primers together with 13 Jbeta primers. This table comes from immunoSEQ multiplex PCR, and its TCRdb copy is limited to in-frame clones, with some not included. There are 110,000 or so clones in the sample; roughly 70% occur only once, and roughly 8.7% lies in the top ten. The specimen was PBMCs. These receptors were taken from a man between 18 and 35 years old in good health and CMV-seropositive.

The chain combines TRBV7-9 with TRBJ2-1, with D perhaps matching TRBD1 (6 bases). This CDR3 spans 13 amino acids. Germline V gene lookup returns CDR1 SEHNR and CDR2 FQNEAQ (reference sequence). The ends were cut back, 8 bases at V and 0 bases at J, with 8 bases in the middle. For the CDR3, the DNA is TGTGCCAGCCAAGGGGGCTCCTACAATGAGCAGTTCTTC. Translation gives CASQGGSYNEQFF.

The rearrangement joins TRBV28 to TRBJ1-2; the match to TRBD1 covers 7 bases. Germline-derived CDR1 and CDR2 are MDHEN and SYDVKM. CDR3 length: 16 amino acids. J lost 4 bases, V lost 3 bases, and 11 bases had no gene match. The CDR3 bases are TGTGCCAGCAGTTTGGCAGGGGGAGGAAATCTCTATGGCTACACCTTC. Translation gives CASSLAGGGNLYGYTF.

In this sample, this clone turned up a few times. The CDR3 DNA reads TGTGCCATCAGTTCCCAGGGTGGCGAGCAGTACGTC. It codes for CAISSQGGEQYV. The V call is TRBV10-3, the J call TRBJ2-7, with a possible D match to TRBD1 (5 bases). The CDR3 has 12 residues. Per germline, CDR1 ENHRY and CDR2 SYGVKD. Trimming stripped 5 bases from V and 6 bases from J, with 11 bases between.

This clone has more than one count but fewer than ten. The chain carries TRBV7-9 and TRBJ1-4; 8 bases match TRBD1. The CDR3 spans 14 residues. Looked up from germline, CDR1 is SEHNR and CDR2 is FQNEAQ (reference sequence). Losses at the gene ends were 5 bases for V and 7 bases for J; bases not matched to a gene: 6. The CDR3 spells CASSRDRGGEKLFF. CDR3 nucleotides: TGTGCCAGCAGCCGTGACAGGGGTGGTGAAAAACTGTTTTTT.

The J gene is TRBJ2-7, the V gene TRBV4-2; D is perhaps TRBD2 (6 bases). The CDR3 is 13 residues long. V was pared by 2 bases and J by 4 bases, with 9 bases between. Germline V gene sequence: CDR1 LGHNA, CDR2 YNFKEQ. CDR3 in amino acids: CASSQNGGYEQYF. CDR3 nucleotide sequence: TGTGCCAGCAGCCAAAACGGGGGATACGAGCAGTACTTC.

The chain couples TRBV6-1 to TRBJ1-5; 8 bases are a match to TRBD1. Germline loops: CDR1 MNHNS, CDR2 SASEGT. The V gene end was trimmed by 4 bases and the J gene end by 3 bases; junction bases not matched to a gene: 5. This CDR3 is 15 amino acids long. The CDR3 DNA is TGTGCCAGCAGTGGGGGACAGGCGTACAATCAGCCCCAGCATTTT. It is translated as CASSGGQAYNQPQHF.

The chain links TRBV10-2 to TRBJ2-5; TRBD2 matches at 9 bases. The CDR3 is 13 residues long. Germline CDR1 and CDR2: WSHSY and SAAADI. The CDR3 sequence is CATGTSPVETQYF. As DNA, the CDR3 is TGCGCAACCGGGACTAGCCCCGTGGAGACCCAGTACTTC.

The chain has TRBV28 and TRBJ2-7; TRBD1 matches 9 bases. The CDR3 spans 16 residues. Germline-derived CDR1 and CDR2 are MDHEN and SYDVKM. V shed 6 bases, J shed 1 base, and the junction held 10 bases outside the gene matches. The CDR3 is CASSAAQGAPSYEQYV. The CDR3 DNA reads as TGTGCCAGCAGCGCTGCACAGGGGGCTCCTTCCTACGAGCAGTACGTC.

As for this clone: The sample has other DNA sequences that encode this CDR3 too. The chain uses TRBV2 and TRBJ1-1; D remains unclear. Germline CDR1 and CDR2: SNHLY and FYNNEI. V lost 4 bases and J 5 bases, leaving 17 bases between the germline ends. This CDR3 is built from 15 residues. The CDR3 is CASSVSRGLGTEAFF. Written as DNA, the CDR3 is TGTGCCAGCAGTGTTAGTCGAGGACTGGGTACTGAAGCTTTCTTT.

The chain carries TRBV30 and TRBJ1-6; possibly TRBD1 for D (5 bases). V was cut by 1 base and J by 6 bases, with 13 bases left in between. The CDR3 totals 15 residues. Germline V lookup: CDR1 GTSNPN, CDR2 SVGIG (reference sequence). CDR3 protein: CAWSAQGIGNSPLHF. For the CDR3, the DNA is TGTGCCTGGAGTGCGCAGGGTATAGGTAATTCACCCCTCCACTTT. Complete variable domain (other parts from reference TRBV30 and TRBJ1-6): SQTIHQWPATLVQPVGSPLSLECTVEGTSNPNLYWYRQAAGRGLQLLFYSVGIGQISSEVPQNLSASRPQDRQFILSSKKLLLSDSGFYLCAWSAQGIGNSPLHFGNGTRLTVT.

The gene calls are TRBV7-9 and TRBJ1-5, with D uncertain. V was pared by 0 bases and J by 9 bases, with 6 bases between. Germline V gives CDR1 SEHNR, CDR2 FQNEAQ (reference sequence). There are 12 residues in the CDR3. CDR3 loop: CASSLAEGPQHF. In DNA form, the CDR3 reads TGTGCCAGCAGCTTAGCGGAGGGGCCCCAGCATTTT.

The rearrangement joins TRBV5-6 to TRBJ1-1; D unresolved. The CDR3 covers 15 residues. V lost 3 bases to trimming and J lost 2 bases, with 14 bases between them. Germline CDR1 is SGHDT and CDR2 is YYEEEE. CDR3 nucleotide sequence: TGTGCCAGCAGCTACTACTCCAGTGGTAACACTGAAGCTTTCTTT. Protein sequence: CASSYYSSGNTEAFF.

J is TRBJ2-1 and V is TRBV28; TRBD1 agrees at 7 bases. The CDR3 extends over 15 amino acids. Germline V gives CDR1 MDHEN, CDR2 SYDVKM. The V gene end was trimmed by 6 bases and the J gene end by 2 bases; junction bases not matched to a gene: 7. The DNA of the CDR3 is TGTGCCAGCAGCTCGCCCAGGGGGACCTACAATGAGCAGTTCTTC. Protein sequence: CASSSPRGTYNEQFF.

The genes are TRBV15 and TRBJ2-1; D call uncertain. Germline V gives CDR1 LNHNV, CDR2 YYDKDF (reference sequence). Between the trimmed V and J ends, which lost 0 bases and 0 bases, there was a span of 6 bases. CDR3 size: 15 residues. In DNA, the CDR3 is TGTGCCACCAGCAGAGACTTGAGCTCCTACAATGAGCAGTTCTTC. Residues: CATSRDLSSYNEQFF.

The chain has TRBV19 and TRBJ1-1; a possible D gene is TRBD1 (5 bases). Germline V lookup: CDR1 LNHDA, CDR2 SQIVND (reference sequence). V lost 5 bases, J lost 2 bases, and 15 bases lay in between. CDR3 length: 15 amino acids. CDR3 in amino acids: CASSRGGDFNTEAFF. The CDR3 nucleotides are TGTGCCAGTAGTCGGGGGGGGGACTTTAACACTGAAGCTTTCTTT.

The chain is built from TRBV18 and TRBJ1-1; TRBD1 might be the D (6 bases). The CDR3 is 13 amino acids. Germline V CDR1 and CDR2: KGHSH, LQKENI. V shed 6 bases and J shed 4 bases, with 12 bases lying between them. The CDR3 nucleotides read TGTGCCAGCTCGTCAGGGGTGGGCACTGAAGCTTTCTTT. Translating gives CASSSGVGTEAFF.